The present TCR beta chain was sequenced within a study of beta chain features in type 1 diabetes (dated by TCRdb to the late 2010s). Describing the broader study: No differences in mean age, gender distribution, total cell number or subset yield were found between patients and healthy donors. A total of 107,917,701 sorted cells were examined across all samples, and the number of cells per subset was strongly correlated with RNA yield. The study compared the TCRB repertoires of sorted circulating CD4+ T cell subsets in recently diagnosed type 1 diabetes patients with those in matched healthy donors. Naive and central memory subsets were obtained from all 30 or so donors, but regulatory and stem cell-like memory subsets were isolated from only 8 patients and roughly eight healthy donors. Study-wide conclusions, independent of this receptor: A moderate but significant shortening of TCRB CDR3 length was observed in type 1 diabetes patients in all four CD4+ subsets. Because cDNA rather than genomic DNA was sequenced, highly expressing activated cells could have been over-represented, although no difference in activation and CD3 levels was found between groups. PCR might favor shorter templates, but patient and control samples were amplified and corrected together, so any skew would affect both groups equally. Because the HLA sub-analyses included only small numbers of individuals, any influence of HLA type on TCRB rearrangement was left unresolved. Naive, central memory and regulatory TCRB repertoires appeared to be more similar among patients than among healthy donors. At VDJ recombination sites, type 1 diabetes patients had fewer insertions and more deleted nucleotides, which implies abnormalities in thymic rearrangement.

From the cysteine through the phenylalanine, the CDR3 covers 14 amino acids. Just CDR3 DNA is preserved here, 42 bases in frame from base 1. The V end loses 3 bases and the J end loses 5 bases, and a stretch of 11 bases separates them. CDR1 and CDR2 are read off the germline V gene (reference sequence) as LNHDA and SQIVND. Each donor gave one peripheral blood draw, averaging approximately 110 mL, which was collected into heparinised tubes. Naive, central memory, regulatory and stem cell-like memory CD4+ T cells were sorted on a BD FACSAria II using a panel including CD45RO, CCR7, CD25, CD127, CD95 and CD27. A purity above 95% was achieved for all sorted populations. PBMCs were isolated immediately by Lymphoprep density gradient centrifugation and stained directly without culture. So that batch effects would be minimized, each experiment stained and sorted samples in pairs, pairing one healthy donor with one patient.

This clone showed up just a few times. Its antigen has not been determined. No qualities accompany the bases; no much larger clone lies one base away. The High Capacity cDNA Reverse Transcription Kit was used to reverse transcribe all of the isolated RNA, meaning that expressed TCRB transcripts were what got sequenced. Deep immunoSEQ sequencing was performed on naive, central memory and regulatory T cell samples, with an average of around 3.5 million total reads per sample. Sorted cells were lysed in RLT buffer and RNA was extracted with DNase-treated RNeasy Micro or Mini kits, depending on cell number. To prevent cross-contamination, each cell subset was processed individually, whereas patient and healthy donor samples were processed jointly. TCRB sequences were amplified from cDNA with the immunoSEQ multiplex PCR, producing 87-bp fragments spanning the CDR3 region. Sequencing of the amplicons was done on the Illumina HiSeq platform. Concerning the study's data processing: PCR bias was corrected computationally using synthetic template baselines, and reads within Hamming distance 2 were collapsed, with unmergeable singletons discarded. By aligning reads against IMGT, V, D and J genes, CDR3 length, and insertions or deletions at six rearrangement sites were assigned. Clonotype counts were normalized to sorted cell number within each subset before computing true diversity and Gini coefficients with the tcR R package. The overlap coefficient, calculated on TCRB nucleotide sequences, was used to quantify repertoire sharing. Out-of-frame TCRB sequences from naive cells were analyzed to stand in for the pre-selection repertoire. This is the immuneACCESS table as TCRdb keeps it, with only in-frame sequences that have V and J called. A part of the clones is gone; compared with another copy, unresolved V genes explain less than half, and the rest is unexplained. V, J and clone size reflect that table, while D and trimming were determined from the DNA. This sample comprises 970,000 or so clones, about 17% of them detected only once. The leading ten clones occupy 0.023% of the sample.

In this chain, TRBV19 is recombined with TRBJ1-5; TRBD1 is possibly the D segment (6 matching bases). Sample: naive CD4+ T cells from blood. The intended sense of this specimen's cell subset or site label: true naive CD4+ T cells. This receptor was obtained from a woman younger than 35 in good health. The DNA is TGTGCCAGTAGTATCCGGTCAGGGGATCAGCCCCAGCATTTT. This sequence encodes CASSIRSGDQPQHF.